Listed here is a single T cell receptor (beta chain). Its antigen is undetermined. The sample is drawn from a study of radiotherapy plus CTLA-4 blockade in lung cancer. Background on the study: 15% to 20% of enrolled patients responded objectively, and 31% had disease control. Study-wide results and caveats: Best predicting response, reportedly, were early blood T cell clone dynamics, with interferon-beta. In blood, after radiotherapy plus ipilimumab, tumor-derived TCR clones expanded.

The CDR3 runs to 16 residues. CDR1 MNHEY and CDR2 SVGAGI come from the germline V gene. V lost 0 bases and J lost 7; bases outside the gene matches: 4. Lung cancer patients with chemo-refractory metastatic non-small-cell disease were given focal radiation plus CTLA-4 blockade with ipilimumab. The repertoire was sequenced with immunoSEQ multiplex PCR; TCRdb's copy has only in-frame clones and lacks some. The sample has fewer than 95,000 clones, roughly four fifths seen once. The chain combines TRBV6-5 with TRBJ2-1; 12 bases are a match to TRBD2. The receptor's source is a human donor with non-small cell lung cancer who had stable disease on radiotherapy plus ipilimumab. The material was peripheral blood, obtained from a patient treated with radiotherapy plus ipilimumab. Here the CDR3 reads CASSYSTSGSRNEQFF. The CDR3 DNA is TGTGCCAGCAGTTACTCGACTAGCGGGAGTCGGAATGAGCAGTTCTTC.